This TCR beta chain was profiled in a study of T cells in tuberculosis. This table comes from immunoSEQ multiplex PCR, and its TCRdb copy is limited to in-frame clones, with some not included. Altogether 35,000 to 55,000 clones are present, roughly 94% being singletons, with the ten largest covering about 2%. CDR1 is MGHRA and CDR2 is YSYEKL in the germline V gene. Trimming removed 2 bases from V and 4 bases from J, with 13 bases in between. The CDR3 extends over 15 amino acids. This sequence originates from a donor aged 10-30 years with latent tuberculosis or without tuberculosis infection. Some clones in this sample may be carry-over from other donors' samples. Input material: PBMCs. The chain carries TRBV4-1 and TRBJ2-3, with D unresolved. The CDR3 spells CASSQPGLWADTQYF. For the CDR3, the DNA is TGCGCCAGCAGCCAACCGGGTCTCTGGGCAGATACGCAGTATTTT.